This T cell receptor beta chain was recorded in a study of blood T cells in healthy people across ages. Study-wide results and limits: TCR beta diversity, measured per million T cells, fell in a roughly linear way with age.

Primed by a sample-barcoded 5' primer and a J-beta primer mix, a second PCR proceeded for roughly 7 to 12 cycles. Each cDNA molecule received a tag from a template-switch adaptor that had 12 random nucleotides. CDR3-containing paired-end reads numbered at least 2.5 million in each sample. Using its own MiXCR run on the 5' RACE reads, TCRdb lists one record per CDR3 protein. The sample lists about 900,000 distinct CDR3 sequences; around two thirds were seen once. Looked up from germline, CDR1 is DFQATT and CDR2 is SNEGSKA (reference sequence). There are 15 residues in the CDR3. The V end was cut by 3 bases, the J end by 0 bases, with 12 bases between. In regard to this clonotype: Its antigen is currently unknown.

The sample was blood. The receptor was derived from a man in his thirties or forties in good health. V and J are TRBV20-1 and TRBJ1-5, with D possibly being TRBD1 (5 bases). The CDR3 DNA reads TGCAGTGCTAGTCTGGGGCCGGGTAGCAATCAGCCCCAGCATTTT. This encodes CSASLGPGSNQPQHF.